Each of the 8 T cell receptor beta chains below was sequenced from the same sample in a study of human T cells and chemical hapten exposure. Indicated time point: patch test 3, about 24 weeks after DPC sensitization. Treatment denoted: therapeutic diphenylcyclopropenone sensitization with weekly scalp DPC. Each CDR3 protein is one row after TCRdb ran MiXCR on the RACE reads. In the table there are around 150,000 distinct CDR3 sequences, roughly a quarter of which are singletons. Source: whole blood, taken in connection with sensitization to the hapten diphenylcyclopropenone (DPC). The receptor set was obtained from a woman aged 18-29 years with alopecia areata. Some clones in this sample may be carry-over from other donors' samples.

This clonotype was detected only a few times. V and J are TRBV7-2 and TRBJ2-7; 9 positions agree with TRBD1. Unmatched junction bases numbered 8, after V lost 5 bases and J lost 6 bases. Germline V gives CDR1 SGHTA, CDR2 FQGNSA. The CDR3 totals 14 residues. This chain's CDR3 is CASSLPDRGSEQYF. In nucleotides, the CDR3 is TGTGCCAGCAGCCTCCCGGACAGGGGATCCGAGCAGTACTTC.

The chain joins TRBV29-1 to TRBJ1-1; unclear D gene. CDR1 and CDR2 (germline): SQVTM, ANQGSEA. The CDR3 has 12 residues. The V end was cut by 7 bases, the J end by 2 bases, with 11 bases between. CDR3 DNA sequence: TGCAGCGCGGTAAGGGCTAACACTGAAGCTTTCTTT. Its protein product is CSAVRANTEAFF.

This clonotype has more than one count but fewer than ten. The chain couples TRBV7-2 to TRBJ2-5, with D unresolved. The ends were cut back, 2 bases at V and 1 base at J, with 5 bases in the middle. The CDR3 is made up of 13 amino acids. The germline gives CDR1 SGHTA, CDR2 FQGNSA. The DNA of the CDR3 is TGTGCCAGCAGCTTAAGGATCCAAGAGACCCAGTACTTC. This translates into CASSLRIQETQYF.

This chain links TRBV21-1 with TRBJ1-5. TRBV21-1 is a pseudogene locus. The CDR3 runs 15 residues. CDR3 coding DNA: TGTGCCAGCAGCAAAGTGCGGTTATGCAATCAGCCCCAGCATTTT. Its translation: CASSKVRLCNQPQHF.

The CDR3 here is CASSPAGLHEQFF. The DNA of the CDR3 is TGTGCCAGCAGTCCGGCTGGGTTACATGAGCAGTTCTTC. The chain employs TRBV6-6 and TRBJ2-1, with D unresolved. Trimming took 5 bases from V and 8 from J, leaving 13 bases between them. The CDR3 runs to 13 residues. Germline V gene sequence: CDR1 MNHNY, CDR2 SVGAGI (reference sequence).

This clonotype was seen only a few times. CDR3 sequence reads: CATSPRGTSSYNEQFF. In DNA form, the CDR3 reads TGTGCCACCAGTCCACGCGGGACTAGCTCCTACAATGAGCAGTTCTTC. The chain uses TRBV24-1 and TRBJ2-1, with 8 bases lining up with TRBD2. J lost 0 bases, V lost 6 bases, and 6 bases had no gene match. Germline CDR1 and CDR2: KGHDR and SFDVKD. The CDR3 covers 16 residues.

In this sample, this clonotype turned up a few times. The chain uses TRBV20-1 and TRBJ1-5; 10 bases fit TRBD1. The trim removed 1 base at V and 7 bases at J, leaving 7 bases unmatched. The CDR3 consists of 15 residues. Germline V gene lookup returns CDR1 DFQATT and CDR2 SNEGSKA (reference sequence). The CDR3 sequence is CSARGVGQGRQPQHF. CDR3 coding DNA: TGCAGTGCTAGAGGGGTGGGACAGGGGCGACAGCCCCAGCATTTT.

The chain joins TRBV9 to TRBJ2-2, with TRBD2 matching over 9 bases. There are 18 residues in the CDR3. V gave up 0 bases and J gave up 6 bases; unmatched junction bases: 12. The germline V gene encodes CDR1 SGDLS and CDR2 YYNGEE. The DNA for the CDR3 is TGTGCCAGCAGCGTAGGATATAGCGGGGGCCCCCGTGCCGGGGAGCTGTTTTTT. Protein sequence: CASSVGYSGGPRAGELFF.